This T cell receptor beta chain was sequenced in a study of Ad26.COV2.S vaccination and SARS-CoV-2 variants (dated by TCRdb to about 2021). Regarding the study in general: Vaccine-arm donors were drawn from COV1001, a multicentre, randomized, double-blind, placebo-controlled phase I-IIa trial of Ad26.COV2.S in healthy adults. Ad26.COV2.S was administered intramuscularly at 5 x 10^10 or 1 x 10^11 viral particles, either as a single shot or as two shots given 56 days apart. TCRbeta repertoire sequencing was used to assess the specificity and breadth of SARS-CoV-2-reactive T cell receptors after Ad26.COV2.S vaccination. A total of approximately 30 samples were included in the TCR-sequenced set, comprising roughly 19 Ad26.COV2.S vaccine recipients, 5 placebo recipients and 8 SARS-CoV-2 convalescent individuals. Participants in the trial were split at random into five groups of five each, receiving low-dose or high-dose Ad26.COV2.S once or twice, or else placebo on both occasions. Investigators did not know the trial group allocation while performing experiments and assessing outcomes.

V loses 3 bases at its end and J loses 0 bases; junction bases beyond the gene matches: 2. The germline V gene encodes CDR1 SGHRS and CDR2 YFSETQ. Its CDR3 holds 15 amino acids, cysteine through phenylalanine. This entry keeps only the CDR3 DNA: 45 bases, framed from base 1. A word on this clone: Its recognized antigen is unknown. No much larger clone exists at a distance of one base, and base qualities are not known.

The paper's findings and limits, for the study overall: Substantial breadth of spike-specific CD8+ and CD4+ T cell responses was reported after vaccination. According to the authors, total T cell responses may have been underestimated by the TCR breadth and depth analyses. Compared with placebo recipients, Ad26.COV2.S recipients showed higher spike-specific TCR breadth (P = 0.0014). Comparable non-spike TCR breadth was observed between vaccine and placebo recipients, consistent with only spike being contained in the vaccine. Comparing responses between vaccine doses or regimens was not something the study was powered to do.

The immunoSEQ Assay was the method used to sequence TCRbeta CDR3 regions. After extraction, genomic DNA underwent amplification by bias-controlled multiplex PCR, followed by high-throughput sequencing. In the paper's pipeline: To quantify the absolute abundance of every unique TCRbeta CDR3 region, sequences were collapsed and filtered. T cell fraction was estimated by normalizing TCRbeta template counts to usable DNA, which was measured by amplifying reference genes present in all nucleated cells. Repertoire TCRs were annotated as SARS-CoV-2-specific when V gene, CDR3 amino acid sequence and J gene were exactly matched to a known reactive TCR set. The reference SARS-CoV-2 TCR set was derived from MIRA and filtered for enrichment in COVID-19-positive ImmuneCODE repertoires, a step that removed public or cross-reactive TCRs. Using the MIRA antigens, annotated TCRs were further analysed by specific ORF or by position within an ORF. Depth was the summed frequency of annotated unique rearrangements, while breadth was defined as annotated unique rearrangements over total unique productive rearrangements. TCR breadth was compared between groups using two-sided Wilcoxon rank-sum tests. TCRdb re-hosts the immuneACCESS table, in-frame sequences only. Its copies lack some clones; in the studies checked, an unresolved V gene accounts for under half of them, and the cause for the rest is not known. V and J calls plus clone size are reproduced from that table; the DNA served to infer D and trimming. The sample data list fewer than 900,000 clones, and about 90% of these were observed just once. Together, the top ten hold over 1.3% of the sample.

This specimen's treatment or condition label, per the study, means: about 20 received Ad26.COV2.S at low or high dose, single or two shots; a few received placebo; per-sample allocation not given. Repertoires of vaccine and placebo recipients were sequenced from samples collected on day 63 after the first injection. Between 29 July and 7 August 2020, Cohort 1b enrolled 20 to 30 adults aged 18-55 years at one site in Boston, USA. Ad26.COV2.S was a replication-incompetent adenovirus type 26 vector expressing a prefusion-stabilized SARS-CoV-2 spike protein from the original Wuhan strain. This specimen was peripheral blood, taken in a trial of Ad26.COV2.S vaccine versus placebo. This receptor chain uses TRBV5-1 and TRBJ1-1, and TRBD1 aligns with 10 junction nucleotides. The sequence derives from a person aged 18-60 years who received the Ad26.COV2.S COVID-19 vaccine or a placebo. In nucleotide form, the sequence is TGCGCCAGCAGCTCGGGACAGGGGATGAACACTGAAGCTTTCTTT. This yields the protein CASSSGQGMNTEAFF.